The clone carrying this T cell receptor beta chain came up many times. Antigen: not known. Germline CDR1 MDHEN, CDR2 SYDVKM. Trimming cost V 2 bases and J 4 bases, with 11 bases left between them. CDR3 length: 14 residues. The record originates from a study of T cells in Graves' hyperthyroidism and ophthalmopathy. Findings and limits, study-wide: Appearing also in blood were most of the thyroid clonotypes expanded above 0.001. Ophthalmopathy, which appeared later, was predicted by the model a median roughly 6.6 months before onset.

RNA transcripts gave rise to amplified TCR beta CDR3 regions. HTBI primers were employed in a first-round RT-PCR of the TCR CDR3. TCRdb analysed the multiplex PCR reads with MiXCR anew, one entry per CDR3 protein. The sample lists approximately 610,000 distinct CDR3 sequences; over 12% were seen once. The sequence came from a woman aged 40 to 50 with Graves' ophthalmopathy. Source material: blood. The chain links TRBV28 to TRBJ1-2; a weak D match, TRBD1 (5 bases). The CDR3 reads CASSLGTEVYGYTF. As DNA, the CDR3 is TGTGCCAGCAGTTTAGGGACGGAAGTCTATGGCTACACCTTC.